The T cell receptor beta chain described here comes from a study of T-cell memory formation after mild COVID-19. Study context: Largely donor-specific sequence clusters came from two donors. Findings and limits, study-wide: Shrinking CD4+ clones resided mostly in CM and EM, and CD8+ ones in EMRA. Within pre-infection memory, some responding clones were found, suggesting cross-reactive memory joined.

This clonotype came up a few times. Its antigen is unknown. The CDR3 sequence is 15 residues long. CDR1 LGHDT and CDR2 YNNKEL come from the germline V gene (reference sequence). The V and J ends lost 3 bases and 5 bases, in that order; junction bases with no gene match: 10. 5'RACE primed from the constant segment yielded TCR alpha and TCR beta cDNA libraries bearing sample barcodes and UMIs. TCRdb re-derived calls from the 5' RACE reads in MiXCR, one entry per CDR3 protein. Of roughly 300,000 distinct CDR3 sequences in the sample, approximately 8% were seen once. The genes are TRBV3-1 and TRBJ2-7, with 7 bases that match TRBD1. Sequenced: PBMCs or a T cell subset sorted from them (not recorded which). The receptor was derived from a young man who had mild COVID-19 (a few samples of this study predate the infection). Cell type and time point are not known. CDR3 nucleotides: TGTGCCAGCAGCCACTTCTCGACAGGGTTCCACGAGCAGTACTTC. Encoded protein: CASSHFSTGFHEQYF.